Below, 23 T cell receptor beta chains from the same sample are listed, as sequenced in a study of control samples from healthy donors and cancer patients. The protocol was immunoSEQ multiplex PCR, while the TCRdb copy is restricted to in-frame clones and leaves out a portion. Here the sample spans roughly 120,000 clones, around 88% being singletons. Sequenced material: blood. These receptors all stem from a man in his forties or fifties in good health.

The chain is built from TRBV4-1 and TRBJ2-1, with TRBD1 matching 8 bases. The CDR3 totals 13 residues. V lost 6 bases and J lost 15; bases outside the gene matches: 13. Germline CDR1 MGHRA, CDR2 YSYEKL. CDR3 bases: TGCGCCAGCAGACACGCCGCGGACAGGGCGCTGTTCTTC. This codes for CASRHAADRALFF.

This clone was seen just once. The CDR3 spells CASSLDGTAYEQYF. CDR3 sequence (DNA): TGTGCCAGCAGCTTAGACGGGACAGCCTACGAGCAGTACTTC. The V gene is TRBV7-7, the J gene TRBJ2-7, with 7 bases identical to TRBD1. The germline V gene encodes CDR1 SSHAT and CDR2 FNYEAQ (reference sequence). The CDR3 contains 14 residues. The V and J ends lost 1 base and 2 bases, in that order; junction bases with no gene match: 2.

V gene TRBV9 combines with J gene TRBJ2-5; 10 nucleotides agree with TRBD2. J was trimmed by 4 bases and V by 3 bases; bases with no gene match: 3. Germline values: CDR1 SGDLS, CDR2 YYNGEE. The CDR3 has 14 amino acids. CDR3 sequence reads: CASSDERGGETQYF. CDR3 bases: TGTGCCAGCAGCGACGAGCGGGGGGGAGAGACCCAGTACTTC.

The chain combines TRBV7-8 with TRBJ2-1; 9 nucleotides match TRBD1. Germline V lookup: CDR1 SGHVS, CDR2 FQNEAQ. With 0 bases clipped from V and 4 bases from J, the junction kept 4 bases outside the gene matches. The CDR3 is made up of 16 amino acids. The CDR3 region is CASSLARDRDYNEQFF. The CDR3 DNA reads TGTGCCAGCAGCTTAGCGCGGGACAGGGATTACAATGAGCAGTTCTTC. Using reference TRBV7-8 and TRBJ2-1 for the parts outside the CDR3, the full variable domain is GAGVSQSPRYKVAKRGQDVALRCDPISGHVSLFWYQQALGQGPEFLTYFQNEAQLDKSGLPSDRFFAERPEGSVSTLKIQRTQQEDSAVYLCASSLARDRDYNEQFFGPGTRLTVL.

In DNA form, the CDR3 reads TGCGCCAGCAGCGGTACAGGGTCCTCTTTAGGAGCGCAGTACTTC. Residues: CASSGTGSSLGAQYF. The V call is TRBV5-1, the J call TRBJ2-7; maybe TRBD1 (6 bases). There are 15 residues in the CDR3. In germline, CDR1 is SGHRS, CDR2 YFSETQ. Trimming left V 4 bases short and J 9 bases short, with 23 bases between.

The genes are TRBV12-3 or TRBV12-4 and TRBJ2-3; a weak D match, TRBD1 (6 bases). This CDR3 has 12 amino acids. V lost 5 bases and J 7 bases, leaving 10 bases between the germline ends. The CDR3 is CASSPQGYTQYF. The CDR3 bases are TGTGCCAGCAGTCCACAGGGTTATACGCAGTATTTT.

The CDR3 DNA reads as TGTGCCAGCAGCTTAGGTTCCGGAAATTCACCCCTCCACTTT. It translates to CASSLGSGNSPLHF. This sequence joins TRBV7-2 and TRBJ1-6; D unclear. V was trimmed by 1 base and J by 7 bases, leaving 8 bases between them. This CDR3 is built from 14 residues. CDR1 and CDR2 (germline): SGHTA, FQGNSA.

The chain carries TRBV6-2 or TRBV6-3 and TRBJ1-1; the D is unclear. This CDR3 spans 11 amino acids. Germline-derived CDR1 and CDR2 are MNHEY and SVGEGT. V lost 3 bases, J lost 4 bases, and 3 bases lay in between. The CDR3 region is CASSYRTEAFF. CDR3 nucleotide sequence: TGTGCCAGCAGTTATCGCACTGAAGCTTTCTTT.

The gene calls are TRBV18 and TRBJ1-4; D remains unclear. The CDR3 length is 17 residues. Per germline, CDR1 KGHSH and CDR2 LQKENI. V was clipped by 1 base and J by 1 base, with 13 bases between them. In DNA form, the CDR3 reads TGTGCCAGCTCACCACGAGTATTAGGGAGAACTAATGAAAAACTGTTTTTT. Translation gives CASSPRVLGRTNEKLFF.

The rearrangement uses TRBV7-3 and TRBJ2-5; a weak D match, TRBD1 (5 bases). Trimming removed 4 bases at V and 1 base at J, with 7 bases between. The CDR3 length is 13 residues. Looked up from germline, CDR1 is SGHTA and CDR2 is FQGTGA. DNA of the CDR3: TGTGCCAGCAGCTCAGGGTCCCAAGAGACCCAGTACTTC. This sequence encodes CASSSGSQETQYF.

The V call is TRBV11-2, the J call TRBJ2-3, with TRBD2 identical over 7 bases. The V segment lost 5 bases and the J segment 1 base; nucleotides outside the gene matches: 6. Germline V gene sequence: CDR1 SGHAT, CDR2 FQNNGV. CDR3 length: 15 amino acids. CDR3 sequence reads: CASSPFAGGTDTQYF. The CDR3, as DNA: TGTGCCAGCAGCCCCTTCGCGGGGGGCACAGATACGCAGTATTTT.

The J gene is TRBJ2-5, the V gene TRBV5-8; TRBD1 matches at 10 bases. The CDR3 sequence is 15 residues long. Germline V CDR1 and CDR2: SGHTS, YDEGEE. With 3 bases clipped from V and 4 bases from J, the junction kept 6 bases outside the gene matches. CDR3 nucleotide sequence: TGTGCCAGCAGCTCGAGGACAGGGGGAGTAGAGACCCAGTACTTC. It is translated as CASSSRTGGVETQYF.

V and J are TRBV19 and TRBJ2-2, with 8 bases fitting TRBD1. The germline V gene has CDR1 LNHDA and CDR2 SQIVND (reference sequence). This CDR3 contains 16 residues. Trimming took 3 bases from V and 4 from J; bases not matched to a gene: 7. The CDR3 protein is CASSIGQGRGTGELFF. The CDR3 DNA sequence: TGTGCCAGTAGTATCGGACAGGGTCGCGGCACCGGGGAGCTGTTTTTT.

The CDR3 protein is CATAQGSGNQPQHF. DNA for the CDR3: TGTGCCACCGCCCAGGGGTCAGGCAATCAGCCCCAGCATTTT. The chain joins TRBV24-1 to TRBJ1-5, with TRBD1 as a possible D gene (6 bases). Trimming removed 9 bases at V and 2 bases at J, with 13 bases between. The CDR3 loop spans 14 amino acids. Germline values: CDR1 KGHDR, CDR2 SFDVKD.

This chain links TRBV27 with TRBJ2-1; 8 nucleotides line up with TRBD2. This CDR3 spans 15 amino acids. Trimming removed 5 bases from V and 3 bases from J; junction bases left unmatched: 6. Germline CDR1 MNHEY, CDR2 SMNVEV (reference sequence). The CDR3: CASSQGAGGYNEQFF. The CDR3 bases are TGTGCCAGCAGTCAAGGGGCGGGGGGCTACAATGAGCAGTTCTTC.

The gene calls are TRBV5-1 and TRBJ1-1, with D unresolved. Trimming cost V 5 bases and J 1 base, with 9 bases left between them. The CDR3 is made up of 13 amino acids. Per germline, CDR1 SGHRS and CDR2 YFSETQ. The CDR3 reads CASSLMANTEAFF. For the CDR3, the DNA is TGCGCCAGCAGTCTCATGGCGAACACTGAAGCTTTCTTT.

The chain has TRBV5-5 and TRBJ1-2, with TRBD1 matching 11 bases. V dropped 4 bases and J dropped 4; count of bases not matched to a gene: 6. Germline values: CDR1 SGHKS, CDR2 YYEKEE (reference sequence). The CDR3 is made up of 15 amino acids. The CDR3 nucleotides read TGTGCCAGCAGCCGCCCGGGACAGGGGGGCTATGGCTACACCTTC. The encoded protein is CASSRPGQGGYGYTF.

This clone has just one count. The chain is built from TRBV30 and TRBJ2-7, with D tentatively TRBD2 (5 bases). The CDR3 has 14 amino acids. Per germline, CDR1 GTSNPN and CDR2 SVGIG (reference sequence). Between the trimmed V and J ends, which lost 0 bases and 2 bases, there was a span of 11 bases. CDR3 sequence (DNA): TGTGCCTGGAGTGTACGGGGAGTTCCCTACGAGCAGTACTTC. It translates to CAWSVRGVPYEQYF.

V is TRBV27 and J is TRBJ2-2, with D unresolved. Trimming removed 6 bases at V and 5 bases at J, with 13 bases between. Germline CDR1 reads MNHEY; CDR2 reads SMNVEV (reference sequence). The CDR3 runs to 14 residues. CDR3: CASSPRASTGELFF. DNA of the CDR3: TGTGCCAGCAGCCCTAGAGCGTCAACCGGGGAGCTGTTTTTT.

This chain links TRBV7-9 with TRBJ1-6, with TRBD1 as a possible D gene (5 bases). V shed 4 bases and J shed 9 bases, with 19 bases lying between them. The CDR3 spans 16 residues. CDR1 SEHNR and CDR2 FQNEAQ come from the germline V gene (reference sequence). The CDR3 region has the DNA TGTGCCAGCAGCTCGGCGGGCTTCATTGGGGCTTCACCCCTCCACTTT. This gives the protein CASSSAGFIGASPLHF.

The count of this clone is one. The chain joins TRBV7-9 to TRBJ2-3, with D unresolved. Trimming stripped 3 bases from V and 2 bases from J, with 12 bases between. CDR3 length equals 15 residues. Germline V gene lookup returns CDR1 SEHNR and CDR2 FQNEAQ (reference sequence). The CDR3 sequence is CASSFFRSNTDTQYF. CDR3 nucleotide sequence: TGTGCCAGCAGCTTTTTCCGGAGTAACACAGATACGCAGTATTTT.

The J gene is TRBJ1-5, the V gene TRBV5-5; D might be TRBD1 (5 bases). Germline V gene lookup returns CDR1 SGHKS and CDR2 YYEKEE (reference sequence). Trimming removed 2 bases from V and 3 bases from J, with 12 bases in between. This CDR3 comprises 15 residues. In DNA, the CDR3 is TGTGCCAGCAGCTTTGCCGGAGGGGACAATCAGCCCCAGCATTTT. Protein product: CASSFAGGDNQPQHF.

This clone was picked up a small number of times. Other DNA variants within this sample encode the same CDR3. V is TRBV6-4 and J is TRBJ2-3, with TRBD2 identical over 11 bases. Germline V lookup: CDR1 MRHNA, CDR2 SNTAGT. This CDR3 has 15 residues. With 3 bases clipped from V and 2 bases from J, the junction kept 1 base outside the gene matches. This CDR3 is CASSDSGGATDTQYF. As DNA, the CDR3 is TGTGCCAGCAGTGATAGCGGGGGGGCCACAGATACGCAGTATTTT.